This T cell receptor (beta chain) was identified during a study of regulatory T cells in long-lasting Graves disease. With 3 bases removed from V and 0 bases from J, the gap between germline ends came to 12 bases. The CDR3 is 15 residues long. Whole-study results and caveats: TRBV28, TRBJ1-2 and TRBJ2-5 emerged as the favored segments in persistent disease. Since the sample size was small, accuracy may have been reduced.

Library construction for TCR beta used iRepertoire HTBI primers and Arm-PCR of CDR3 regions. TCRdb re-analysed the multiplex PCR reads in MiXCR, keeping a single row per CDR3 protein. Among a few hundred thousand distinct CDR3 sequences listed, 15% to 20% were seen once. The sample's time point: newly diagnosed GD, antithyroid drugs for less than 3 months. TCR sequences were obtained from RNA taken from PBMCs. There are many counts of this clonotype. Its matching antigen is unknown. These records were also assigned to another study, of T cells in Graves' hyperthyroidism and ophthalmopathy. That work contributes: Graves' hyperthyroidism showing no ophthalmopathy progression within 18 months was considered stable. Blood also held most thyroid clonotypes expanded beyond 0.001.

The material was peripheral blood mononuclear cells (PBMCs), obtained at new diagnosis, from a patient treated with antithyroid drugs. The TCR comes from a man aged 35 to 55 with Graves disease. This sequence joins TRBV12-3 or TRBV12-4 and TRBJ2-7; D may be TRBD1 or TRBD2 (5 bases each). CDR3 sequence reads: CASSFGGFSSYEQYF. The CDR3 region has the DNA TGTGCCAGCAGTTTTGGGGGTTTCAGCTCCTACGAGCAGTACTTC.